The clone carrying this T cell receptor beta chain was counted ten times or more. This specimen belongs to a study of T-cell reconstitution after alpha-beta-depleted transplantation in children. Germline V gives CDR1 DFQATT, CDR2 SNEGSKA (reference sequence). Trimming cost V 6 bases and J 1 base; bases outside gene matches: 8. This CDR3 comprises 14 residues. During its preparation, the TCRbeta library received unique molecular identifiers. TCRdb redid the calling of the PCR reads with MiXCR, one entry per CDR3 protein. Among more than 200,000 distinct CDR3 sequences listed, 9.7% were seen once. This sequence joins TRBV20-1 and TRBJ2-5; 7 bases fit TRBD1. This sequence originates from a human donor who donated a stem cell graft to a child with SCID. Material: PBMCs from the stem cell graft donor, obtained from the stem cell graft. The CDR3, as DNA: TGCAGTGCCCAAACCGCAGGGGGCCAAGAGACCCAGTACTTC. Amino acids: CSAQTAGGQETQYF.